The sequence of this T cell receptor beta chain was determined in a study of molecular identifiers for immune sequencing clone quantification. Study results and limitations: Clones exceeding 20 RNA copies carried over 99% of effector molecules but under 1% of naive-cell molecules.

This CDR3 contains 14 residues. CDR1 and CDR2 (germline): LNHNV, YYDKDF (reference sequence). The naive CD8 libraries originated from between roughly 18,000 and 1,000,000 sorted cells and drew on 10%, 30% or 50% RNA. TCRdb recomputed calls from the PCR reads with MiXCR, one row per CDR3 protein. The repertoire holds about 640,000 distinct CDR3 sequences, 15% to 20% seen once, with roughly 0.85% in the top ten. This clonotype appeared many times. The antigen is undetermined. At one boundary the junction diverges from the germline segment, which might be a read error. The sequence was obtained from a human donor in good health. Some libraries in this study had Jurkat cell RNA spiked in. Sequences were obtained from naive CD8+ T cells from blood, with Jurkat cell RNA spiked in. Subset described: FACS-sorted CD8+CD4-CCR7+CD45RA+ naive T cells. The chain couples TRBV15 to TRBJ1-1; maybe TRBD1 (5 bases). Here the CDR3 reads CATSRDLGTAGYGF. CDR3 DNA: TGTGCCACCAGCAGAGATTTGGGTACCGCAGGGTACGGATTT.